A selection of T cell receptor beta chains follows, all from one sample in a study of T cell responses to AZD1222 COVID-19 vaccine. Sequencing used immunoSEQ multiplex PCR; TCRdb keeps in-frame clones, though not all of them. Of about 88,000 clones in the sample, about 88% are singletons; the top ten hold 5%. Specimen: peripheral blood, collected 28 days after the second AZD1222 dose. Source of these receptors: an adult who received the AZD1222 COVID-19 vaccine. CDR3s include the opening cysteine and the closing phenylalanine or tryptophan. A D gene is named only where the DNA matches it firmly. For some rows the clone size is stated as once, few or many, or as a class when expanded; others skip it.

D: .
V: TRBV7-9
J: TRBJ1-6
size: .
DNA: TGTGCCAGCAGCCCCGGACAATTGGACAATTCACCCCTCCACTTT
CDR3: CASSPGQLDNSPLHF

D: .
V: TRBV10-3
J: TRBJ1-6
size: once
DNA: TGTGCCATCAGTGAAGAGGGACCTAATTCACCCCTCCACTTT
CDR3: CAISEEGPNSPLHF

D: TRBD1
V: TRBV7-9
J: TRBJ1-1
size: .
DNA: TGTGCCAGCAGCTTTACAGGGGCAGGCACTGAAGCTTTCTTT
CDR3: CASSFTGAGTEAFF

D: .
V: TRBV5-5
J: TRBJ1-1
size: few
DNA: TGTGCCAGCAGCTTACTGCAGGTGGTCACTGAAGCTTTCTTT
CDR3: CASSLLQVVTEAFF

D: .
V: TRBV18
J: TRBJ2-2
size: .
DNA: TGTGCCAGCTCACGTGCCGGCCCGAACACCGGGGAGCTGTTTTTT
CDR3: CASSRAGPNTGELFF

D: .
V: TRBV10-3
J: TRBJ2-6
size: .
DNA: TGTGCCATCGGGCGGGACTCTGGGGCCAACGTCCTGACTTTC
CDR3: CAIGRDSGANVLTF

D: .
V: TRBV5-6
J: TRBJ2-5
size: .
DNA: TGTGCCAGCAGCTTGGTCGGACACTCCATGGGAGAGACCCAGTACTTC
CDR3: CASSLVGHSMGETQYF

D: TRBD1
V: TRBV9
J: TRBJ1-6
size: .
DNA: TGTGCCAGCAGTCCTTATGACAGGGCCTCCTATAATTCACCCCTCCACTTT
CDR3: CASSPYDRASYNSPLHF

D: .
V: TRBV7-2
J: TRBJ2-2
size: .
DNA: TGTGCCAGCAGCTTAATAGCAGTGAACACCGGGGAGCTGTTTTTT
CDR3: CASSLIAVNTGELFF

D: TRBD1
V: TRBV24-1
J: TRBJ2-3
size: .
DNA: TGTGCCACCAGTGATTGGGGACAGGGGAGCACAGATACGCAGTATTTT
CDR3: CATSDWGQGSTDTQYF

D: .
V: TRBV9
J: TRBJ1-1
size: once
DNA: TGTGCCAGCAGTCCTCGTGGGCTAACTGAAGCTTTCTTT
CDR3: CASSPRGLTEAFF

D: .
V: TRBV2
J: TRBJ1-4
size: .
DNA: TGTGCCAGCAGTGGTGGGCAAAACAGAAATGAAAAACTGTTTTTT
CDR3: CASSGGQNRNEKLFF

D: TRBD2
V: TRBV2
J: TRBJ2-2
size: .
DNA: TGTGCCAGCAGTGAGCGGCGGGGGGGCGGCGGGGAGCTGTTTTTT
CDR3: CASSERRGGGGELFF

D: .
V: TRBV24-1
J: TRBJ2-2
size: .
DNA: TGTGCCACCAGTGATCCAGGGGAGAACACCGGGGAGCTGTTTTTT
CDR3: CATSDPGENTGELFF

D: .
V: TRBV28
J: TRBJ1-2
size: few
DNA: TGTGCCAGCAGTTTTGGAATATATGGCTACACCTTC
CDR3: CASSFGIYGYTF

D: .
V: TRBV7-2
J: TRBJ1-6
size: .
DNA: TGTGCCAGCAGCCCACAAAGCTCCTATAATTCACCCCTCCACTTT
CDR3: CASSPQSSYNSPLHF

D: TRBD1
V: TRBV6-5
J: TRBJ2-1
size: .
DNA: TGTGCGACAGGGTCCTACAATGAGCAGTTCTTC
CDR3: CATGSYNEQFF

D: .
V: TRBV5-1
J: TRBJ1-1
size: .
DNA: TGCGCCAGCAGCTTGGGGGGTATCGGCACTGAAGCTTTCTTT
CDR3: CASSLGGIGTEAFF

D: TRBD1
V: TRBV13
J: TRBJ1-1
size: .
DNA: TGTGCCAGCGGCAGGGGGTGGGGCACTGAAGCTTTCTTT
CDR3: CASGRGWGTEAFF

D: .
V: TRBV18
J: TRBJ1-2
size: .
DNA: TGTGCCAGCTCACCGGCAGACTATGGCTACACCTTC
CDR3: CASSPADYGYTF

D: .
V: TRBV28
J: TRBJ2-7
size: .
DNA: TGTGCCAGCAGTTTAAGGGCTGCGGGACGGGGCGAGCAGTACTTC
CDR3: CASSLRAAGRGEQYF

D: TRBD2
V: TRBV27
J: TRBJ2-7
size: .
DNA: TGTGCCAGCAGTACCCGTGGGGGGGGTCACACCTACGAGCAGTACTTC
CDR3: CASSTRGGGHTYEQYF

D: .
V: TRBV2
J: TRBJ1-1
size: .
DNA: TGTGCCACCCAACCGGCCAGGAGGAACACTGAAGCTTTCTTT
CDR3: CATQPARRNTEAFF

D: .
V: TRBV18
J: TRBJ1-2
size: once
DNA: TGTGCCAGCTCACCACCGGGAGGGACCCATGCTAACTATGGCTACACCTTC
CDR3: CASSPPGGTHANYGYTF

D: .
V: TRBV10-3
J: TRBJ1-5
size: .
DNA: TGTGCCATCGCCGGGGATAGCAATCAGCCCCAGCATTTT
CDR3: CAIAGDSNQPQHF

D: .
V: TRBV5-1
J: TRBJ1-2
size: .
DNA: TGCGCCAGCAGCGAGCGGCCAGGAGCTAACTATGGCTACACCTTC
CDR3: CASSERPGANYGYTF

D: TRBD1
V: TRBV4-2
J: TRBJ1-2
size: .
DNA: TGTGCCAGCAGCCAAGAAGGGACAGGGGGCGGCTACACCTTC
CDR3: CASSQEGTGGGYTF

D: .
V: TRBV19
J: TRBJ1-5
size: .
DNA: TGTGCCAGTAGTGAAGGGGGGCAGCCCCAGCATTTT
CDR3: CASSEGGQPQHF

D: TRBD1
V: TRBV7-9
J: TRBJ1-4
size: .
DNA: TGTGCCAGCAGCTCGTCCGGGACAGCTAATGAAAAACTGTTTTTT
CDR3: CASSSSGTANEKLFF

D: .
V: TRBV5-1
J: TRBJ1-6
size: .
DNA: TGCGCCAGCAGCGCGCAGGGATTCGTCTATAATTCACCCCTCCACTTT
CDR3: CASSAQGFVYNSPLHF

D: .
V: TRBV7-9
J: TRBJ1-1
size: .
DNA: TGTGCCAGCAGCTTTCAGGACAGTGAAGCTTTCTTT
CDR3: CASSFQDSEAFF

D: .
V: TRBV5-4
J: TRBJ1-5
size: .
DNA: TGTGCCAGCAGCAGTGGAGGGGCCGGTCAGCCCCAGCATTTT
CDR3: CASSSGGAGQPQHF

D: .
V: TRBV10-3
J: TRBJ1-2
size: .
DNA: TGTGCCATCAGTGAGTCCAAGGGGCCTAACTATGGCTACACCTTC
CDR3: CAISESKGPNYGYTF

D: .
V: TRBV9
J: TRBJ1-6
size: .
DNA: TGTGCCAGCAGCCTGGACACCCTTAATTCACCCCTCCACTTT
CDR3: CASSLDTLNSPLHF

D: TRBD2
V: TRBV5-1
J: TRBJ2-1
size: .
DNA: TGCGCCAGCAGCATCTCCGGGACTAGCGGAAACAATGAGCAGTTCTTC
CDR3: CASSISGTSGNNEQFF

D: TRBD1
V: TRBV7-2
J: TRBJ1-2
size: .
DNA: TGTGCCAGCAGCCCCACGGCGGGCTTACAGGGGGCGCACGGCTACACCTTC
CDR3: CASSPTAGLQGAHGYTF

D: .
V: TRBV20-1
J: TRBJ2-7
size: once
DNA: TGCAGTGCTTCTGACAGCTACGAGCAGTACTTC
CDR3: CSASDSYEQYF

D: .
V: TRBV10-1
J: TRBJ2-7
size: .
DNA: TGCGCCAGCAGTGAGGGTACGGGGATAATCTACGAGCAGTACTTC
CDR3: CASSEGTGIIYEQYF

D: .
V: TRBV5-4
J: TRBJ2-6
size: .
DNA: TGTGCCAGCAGCTTGGCCCAGGGCCGCTCTGGGGCCAACGTCCTGACTTTC
CDR3: CASSLAQGRSGANVLTF

D: TRBD1
V: TRBV11-2
J: TRBJ2-7
size: .
DNA: TGTGCCAGCAGCTTAGATTCCGCCGGGACAGCCTACGAGCAGTACTTC
CDR3: CASSLDSAGTAYEQYF

D: .
V: TRBV6-5
J: TRBJ2-2
size: .
DNA: TGTGCCAGCAGTTACTCGGGCTATAAAACCGGGGAGCTGTTTTTT
CDR3: CASSYSGYKTGELFF

D: .
V: TRBV7-9
J: TRBJ1-5
size: .
DNA: TGTGCCAGCAGCTTATCCGGGGGGGATCAGCCCCAGCATTTT
CDR3: CASSLSGGDQPQHF

D: .
V: TRBV19
J: TRBJ1-5
size: .
DNA: TGTGCCAGTAGTCCTGGGGCAGGGAGGAGCAATCAGCCCCAGCATTTT
CDR3: CASSPGAGRSNQPQHF

D: TRBD1
V: TRBV12-3/TRBV12-4
J: TRBJ1-2
size: .
DNA: TGTGCCAGCAGTGGGGACAGGGAAATCGGCTACACCTTC
CDR3: CASSGDREIGYTF

D: TRBD1
V: TRBV19
J: TRBJ1-2
size: .
DNA: TGTGCCAGTAGTATCCTCCCGGGACAGGGGGCCCTCAACTATGGCTACACCTTC
CDR3: CASSILPGQGALNYGYTF

D: .
V: TRBV5-6
J: TRBJ2-1
size: .
DNA: TGTGCCAGCAGCTTGAGGCTCCGCTACAATGAGCAGTTCTTC
CDR3: CASSLRLRYNEQFF

D: TRBD1
V: TRBV6-5
J: TRBJ1-5
size: .
DNA: TGTGCCAGCAGGGCAAGACAGGGGGCGGTTCAGCCCCAGCATTTT
CDR3: CASRARQGAVQPQHF

D: TRBD1
V: TRBV5-1
J: TRBJ1-2
size: .
DNA: TGCGCCAGCAGCTCGACAGGGGATGGCTACACCTTC
CDR3: CASSSTGDGYTF

D: TRBD1
V: TRBV7-9
J: TRBJ2-5
size: .
DNA: TGTGCCAGCAGCCAACGACAGGGTGGGGAGACCCAGTACTTC
CDR3: CASSQRQGGETQYF

D: .
V: TRBV6-5
J: TRBJ2-2
size: few
DNA: TGTGCCAGCAGTTGGTCCGGGGTTGCCGGGGAGCTGTTTTTT
CDR3: CASSWSGVAGELFF

D: .
V: TRBV7-2
J: TRBJ1-5
size: .
DNA: TGTGCCAGCAGCTTTCAGGGCCATCAGCCCCAGCATTTT
CDR3: CASSFQGHQPQHF

D: .
V: TRBV5-1
J: TRBJ1-2
size: once
DNA: TGCGCCAGCAGCTTGGTTGAGAGCGTTGGCTACACCTTC
CDR3: CASSLVESVGYTF

D: TRBD1
V: TRBV5-4
J: TRBJ2-3
size: .
DNA: TGTGCCAGCAGGTCACAGGGGGCAGGAGATACGCAGTATTTT
CDR3: CASRSQGAGDTQYF

D: .
V: TRBV4-1
J: TRBJ1-3
size: .
DNA: TGCGCCAGCAGCCAAGGGCTTAGCAGCTCTGGAAACACCATATATTTT
CDR3: CASSQGLSSSGNTIYF

D: TRBD2
V: TRBV13
J: TRBJ2-1
size: .
DNA: TGTGCCAGCAGAGACCTAGCGGGGGGCATAAATGAGCAGTTCTTC
CDR3: CASRDLAGGINEQFF

D: .
V: TRBV5-1
J: TRBJ1-2
size: .
DNA: TGCGCCAGCAGCTCGAGTACACGGGGCTATGGCTACACCTTC
CDR3: CASSSSTRGYGYTF

D: .
V: TRBV5-6
J: TRBJ2-3
size: .
DNA: TGTGCCAGCAGCTTAAGCGGCACTAGCTCCACAGATACGCAGTATTTT
CDR3: CASSLSGTSSTDTQYF

D: TRBD1
V: TRBV9
J: TRBJ2-5
size: .
DNA: TGTGCCAGCAGCGCCGAAGGGGGACAGGGCCAAGAGACCCAGTACTTC
CDR3: CASSAEGGQGQETQYF